A single T cell receptor beta chain is shown here with its context. This clonotype was counted many times. Its antigen is currently not known. The record has no base qualities; no much larger clone is one base away. The data derive from a study of T cells in Graves' hyperthyroidism and ophthalmopathy (dated by TCRdb to between 2019 and 2020). About the investigation overall: Peripheral blood was collected at initial diagnosis, before any treatment. The roughly 100 discovery patients were randomly divided into training and test sets at a 7:3 ratio. After sampling, hyperthyroidism patients received methimazole starting at 30 mg daily, and ophthalmopathy patients received high-dose intravenous methylprednisolone. To identify TCR V-J signatures that set the groups apart, the researchers used a discovery cohort of about a hundred patients, made up of fewer than 50 with Graves' ophthalmopathy and some 56 with stable Graves' hyperthyroidism. Prospective prediction of ophthalmopathy was tested in an independent validation cohort consisting of roughly 20 hyperthyroidism patients and some 15 patients who later progressed to ophthalmopathy. The study also compared thyroid tissue and blood T-cell repertoires from about six Graves' hyperthyroidism patients. TCR Vbeta CDR3 sequencing of some 140 peripheral blood samples (over 40 ophthalmopathy, over 70 hyperthyroidism and some 17 progressor patients) is reported in the paper.

The TCR beta CDR3 regions were amplified from RNA transcripts. The TCR CDR3 was subjected to a first round of RT-PCR using the HTBI primer set and the Qiagen OneStep RT-PCR kit. Libraries were constructed in a second round of multiplex PCR, after which size selection and purification were performed. Paired-end sequencing of the libraries was performed with 100 bp reads on an Illumina HiSeq2000. Per the source publication's procedure: SOAPnuke was used to process the raw data, removing reads that contained adapters or uncalled bases, had a mean Phred below 15, or lacked an exact match to the constant primer or identifier. High-quality paired reads were merged using COPE v1.2.5, and each unique nucleotide sequence was defined as a clonotype. Clonotypes were aligned to IMGT TRBV, TRBD and TRBJ reference segments using MiTCR v1.1. The analysis was restricted to V-J combinations with a frequency above 0.0001, which together covered 99.2% of the repertoires. A TCS score was defined as the ratio between F50 (clonal expansion) and ExV (chaos), using BLOSUM62-based TCRdist between CDR3 peptides within each V-J. Welch's t-statistics and random forest reduced just over 500 V-J features to 13, which were used in a naive Bayes classifier (R e1071). TCRdb took the public reads, trimmed them with fastp at Q25, ran MiXCR for clone calling and kept in-frame beta chains. When rows share a CDR3 protein, they turn into one entry using the most common DNA and genes. TCRdb's processing, not the authors', yielded these V and J calls. The sample data list about 580,000 distinct CDR3 sequences, and approximately 15% of these were observed just once. Roughly 5.7% of the sample is taken by the ten largest.

Hyperthyroidism patients were newly diagnosed, with disease duration under 2 months, and aged 18 to 65 years. Exclusion was applied to patients with uncontrolled infections, other autoimmune diseases, pregnancy or lactation. Diagnoses were established on the basis of clinical symptoms, serum thyroxine and TRAb, thyroid ultrasound, and orbital computed tomography. Blood from progressor patients was collected at the time of first diagnosis with hyperthyroidism, before any ophthalmopathy symptoms had appeared. PBMCs were isolated from 7.5 to 10 ml of fresh peripheral blood by Ficoll-Paque density gradient centrifugation. Progressor patients were initially diagnosed with Graves' hyperthyroidism and developed ophthalmopathy during follow-up. Trizol reagent was used to extract total RNA, and RNA quality was then checked on an Agilent 2100 Bioanalyzer. Overall study outcomes, separate from this receptor: No statistical method was used to fix the sample size in advance, and group allocation was not hidden from the investigators. In cross-validation, a model built on a 13 V-J signature told ophthalmopathy apart from stable hyperthyroidism with 85% to 90% sensitivity and approximately 81% specificity, and in testing the same model reached 80%/75%. In validation, progression to ophthalmopathy was predicted by the model with nearly 71% sensitivity and roughly 76% specificity, a median of around 6.5 months before onset. Blood samples also contained most of the expanded thyroid clonotypes (frequency above 0.001), which suggests that blood repertoires may reflect thyroid immune responses.

The sequencing input was blood. The sequence derives from a woman in her 30s with Graves' hyperthyroidism that later progressed to Graves' ophthalmopathy.

The DNA sequence follows: TGTGCCATCAGTGAGGGACAGATAGCTTTATATGGCTACACCTTC. Translation gives CAISEGQIALYGYTF. This sequence uses TRBV10-3 and TRBJ1-2; the best D guess is TRBD1, with 6 bases matching. According to the germline V gene, CDR1 reads ENHRY and CDR2 reads SYGVKD. The junction shows trimming of 2 bases on V and 5 bases on J, plus 15 bases between the germline ends. The cysteine opens and the phenylalanine closes a CDR3 of 15 amino acids. Only the CDR3 DNA stays, 45 bases, in frame from base 1.